This TCR beta chain is drawn from a study of T cells after yellow fever vaccination. TCRdb itself ran the 5' RACE reads through MiXCR, one entry per CDR3 protein. Of 150,000 to 200,000 distinct CDR3 sequences in the sample, about 10% were seen once. CDR3 size: 17 residues. The germline CDR1 and CDR2 sequences are LGHNA and YSLEER. V lost 0 bases and J lost 9; bases outside the gene matches: 14. The sample here was CD8+ T cells sorted from PBMCs, taken 15 days after the yellow fever booster vaccination. The sequence came from a man between 18 and 29 years old who received the YFV17D yellow fever vaccine. The chain uses TRBV4-3 and TRBJ2-7, with TRBD1 identical over 10 bases. CDR3 coding DNA: TGCGCCAGCAGCCAAGATCCACTCCGGGACAGGGGTTGTGTGCAGTACTTC. Protein sequence: CASSQDPLRDRGCVQYF.